This T cell receptor beta chain came from a study of T cells expressing NK-cell markers. TCRdb re-called the 5' RACE reads and shows each CDR3 protein once, DNA omitted. This sample carries around 380,000 distinct CDR3 sequences, with about 10% going to the ten biggest clones. The CDR3 loop spans 15 amino acids. Germline values: CDR1 SGHRS, CDR2 YFSETQ. J is TRBJ1-2 and V is TRBV5-1; checking the TCRdb D call of TRBD1 is not possible without DNA. The sample was blood T cells: a sorted CD56 or NKG2C T cell subset, CD4+ or CD8+ T cells, or bulk PBMC T cells (not recorded which). The sequence came from a woman between 50 and 59 years old in good health. CDR3 protein: CASSLEQGPGNGYTF.